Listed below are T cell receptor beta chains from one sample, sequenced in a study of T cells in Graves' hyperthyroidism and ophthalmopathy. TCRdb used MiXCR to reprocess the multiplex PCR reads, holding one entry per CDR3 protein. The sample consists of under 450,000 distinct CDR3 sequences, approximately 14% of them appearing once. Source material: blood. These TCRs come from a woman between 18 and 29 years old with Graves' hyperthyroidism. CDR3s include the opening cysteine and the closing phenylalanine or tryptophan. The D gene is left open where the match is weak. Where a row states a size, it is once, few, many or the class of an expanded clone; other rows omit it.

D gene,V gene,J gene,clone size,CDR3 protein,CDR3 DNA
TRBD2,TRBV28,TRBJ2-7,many,CASSLRPAGVYEQYF,TGTGCCAGCAGTTTAAGGCCAGCGGGAGTCTACGAGCAGTACTTC
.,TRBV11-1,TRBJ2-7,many,CASSITTWAGAATYEQYF,TGTGCCAGCAGCATTACAACGTGGGCGGGGGCCGCAACCTACGAGCAGTACTTC
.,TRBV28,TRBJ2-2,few,CASSLQVLGAGELFF,TGTGCCAGCAGTTTACAGGTTCTGGGGGCCGGGGAGCTGTTTTTT
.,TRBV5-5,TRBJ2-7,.,CASKEWERYEQYF,TGTGCCAGCAAAGAATGGGAAAGGTACGAGCAGTACTTC
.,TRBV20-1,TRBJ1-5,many,CSAVKGGQPQHF,TGCAGTGCCGTGAAGGGTGGTCAGCCCCAGCATTTT
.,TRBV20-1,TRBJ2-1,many,CSANGLFVQFF,TGCAGTGCCAATGGACTTTTCGTGCAGTTCTTC
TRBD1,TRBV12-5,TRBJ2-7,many,CASGLVPFPDRGDYEQYF,TGTGCTAGTGGTTTGGTACCGTTCCCGGACAGGGGAGACTACGAGCAGTACTTC
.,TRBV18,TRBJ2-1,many,CASSYVSKDNEQFF,TGTGCCAGCTCGTATGTTTCCAAGGACAATGAGCAGTTCTTC
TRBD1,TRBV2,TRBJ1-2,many,CASRSGQGAIGYTF,TGTGCCAGCAGGTCGGGACAGGGGGCTATCGGCTACACCTTC
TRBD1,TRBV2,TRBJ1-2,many,CASRVGTGGNYGYTF,TGTGCCAGCAGAGTGGGGACAGGGGGTAACTATGGCTACACCTTC
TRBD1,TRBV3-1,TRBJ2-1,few,CASSPYGGQNYNEQFF,TGTGCCAGCAGCCCCTATGGGGGACAGAACTACAATGAGCAGTTCTTC
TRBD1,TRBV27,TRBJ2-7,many,CASSPRQGLLSYEQYF,TGTGCCAGCAGTCCACGACAGGGGCTTCTCTCCTACGAGCAGTACTTC
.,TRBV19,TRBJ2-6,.,CASRLISGANVLTF,TGTGCCAGCAGGCTGATCTCTGGGGCCAACGTCCTGACTTTC
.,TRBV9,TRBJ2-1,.,CASSVSAQGISYNEQFF,TGTGCCAGCAGCGTATCTGCTCAGGGGATTTCCTACAATGAGCAGTTCTTC
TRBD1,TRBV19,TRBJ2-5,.,CASSIPTGGAVETQYF,TGTGCCAGTAGTATCCCGACAGGGGGCGCAGTGGAGACCCAGTACTTC
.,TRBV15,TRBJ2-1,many,CATSRTFSYNEQFF,TGTGCCACCAGCAGAACTTTCTCCTACAATGAGCAGTTCTTC
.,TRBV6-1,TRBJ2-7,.,CASSENPTSIYEQYF,TGTGCCAGCAGTGAAAACCCGACAAGTATCTACGAGCAGTACTTC
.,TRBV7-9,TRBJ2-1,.,CASTPRPARAPPTYEQFF,TGTGCCAGCACCCCCAGACCGGCCCGGGCCCCGCCGACCTATGAGCAGTTCTTC
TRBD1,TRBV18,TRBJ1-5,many,CASSPTGGGQPQHF,TGTGCCAGCAGCCCGACAGGGGGAGGTCAGCCCCAGCATTTT
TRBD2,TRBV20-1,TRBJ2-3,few,CSANGAGATDTQYF,TGCAGTGCTAACGGGGCGGGAGCGACAGATACGCAGTATTTT
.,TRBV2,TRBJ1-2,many,CASSASGRDNYGYTF,TGTGCCAGCAGTGCAAGTGGCAGGGATAACTATGGCTACACCTTC
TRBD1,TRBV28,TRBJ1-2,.,CASSFDRGRFYGYTF,TGTGCCAGCAGTTTTGACAGGGGGCGTTTCTATGGCTACACCTTC
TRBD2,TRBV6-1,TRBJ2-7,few,CASSRGTSGSGSYEQYF,TGTGCCAGCAGTCGTGGGACTAGCGGGAGCGGCTCCTACGAGCAGTACTTC
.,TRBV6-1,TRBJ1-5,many,CASRSGSGNQPQHF,TGTGCCAGCAGATCCGGGTCGGGCAATCAGCCCCAGCATTTT
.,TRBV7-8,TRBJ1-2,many,CASSPTSRQGYTF,TGTGCCAGCAGTCCGACTAGCCGCCAGGGCTACACCTTC
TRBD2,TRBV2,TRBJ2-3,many,CASRAAGLAGGRSSYTQYF,TGTGCCAGCAGGGCCGCGGGACTAGCGGGAGGTCGGTCCTCTTATACGCAGTATTTT
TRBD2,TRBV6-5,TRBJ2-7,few,CASSYLGLAGFGYEQYF,TGTGCCAGCAGTTATCTCGGACTAGCGGGCTTTGGGTACGAGCAGTACTTC
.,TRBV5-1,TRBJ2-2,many,CASLTDMNTGELFF,TGCGCCAGCTTGACAGACATGAACACCGGGGAGCTGTTTTTT
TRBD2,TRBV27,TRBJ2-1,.,CASSLPGTSGSNEQFF,TGTGCCAGCAGTCTACCCGGGACTAGCGGGAGCAATGAGCAGTTCTTC
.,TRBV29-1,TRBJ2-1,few,CSVTGHPAYYNEQFF,TGCAGCGTTACAGGACACCCCGCGTATTACAATGAGCAGTTCTTC
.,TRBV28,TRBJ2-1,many,CASSLLGGDNEQFF,TGTGCCAGCAGTTTATTGGGCGGTGACAATGAGCAGTTCTTC
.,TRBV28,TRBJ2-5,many,CASSEGTSETQYF,TGTGCCAGCAGTGAGGGGACATCGGAGACCCAGTACTTC
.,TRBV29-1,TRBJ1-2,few,CSVEEGRSYGYTF,TGCAGCGTTGAAGAAGGACGCAGCTATGGCTACACCTTC
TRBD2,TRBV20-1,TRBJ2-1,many,CSAHPGLAGKEQFF,TGCAGTGCTCACCCTGGGCTAGCGGGCAAGGAGCAGTTCTTC
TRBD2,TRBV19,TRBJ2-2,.,CASRASGSLPNTGELFF,TGTGCCAGTCGGGCTAGCGGGAGTCTCCCGAACACCGGGGAGCTGTTTTTT
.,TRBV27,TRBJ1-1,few,CASAPRGVTGSMSTEAFF,TGTGCCAGCGCCCCCCGGGGGGTGACAGGATCCATGAGCACTGAAGCTTTCTTT
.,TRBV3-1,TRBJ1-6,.,CASSQDRRVSPLHF,TGTGCCAGCAGCCAAGATCGGAGGGTTTCACCCCTCCACTTT
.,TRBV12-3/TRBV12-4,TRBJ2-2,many,CASRPNANTGELFF,TGTGCCAGCAGGCCTAACGCGAACACCGGGGAGCTGTTTTTT
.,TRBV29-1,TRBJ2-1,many,CSVVRREQFF,TGCAGCGTTGTTCGGCGGGAGCAGTTCTTC
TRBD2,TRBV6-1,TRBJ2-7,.,CASVINGGLAALEQYF,TGTGCCAGCGTAATAAATGGAGGACTAGCGGCTCTGGAGCAGTACTTC
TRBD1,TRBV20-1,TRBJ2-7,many,CSAFIGTGGSYEQYF,TGCAGTGCCTTCATTGGGACAGGGGGATCCTACGAGCAGTACTTC
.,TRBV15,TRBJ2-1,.,CATKKDRSYNEQFF,TGTGCCACCAAAAAGGACAGATCCTACAATGAGCAGTTCTTC
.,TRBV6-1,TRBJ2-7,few,CASSAIWSRGLHEQYF,TGTGCCAGCAGCGCAATATGGAGCCGGGGGCTCCACGAGCAGTACTTC
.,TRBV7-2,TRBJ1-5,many,CASSLGVSNSNQPQHF,TGTGCCAGCAGCTTAGGGGTATCGAATAGCAATCAGCCCCAGCATTTT
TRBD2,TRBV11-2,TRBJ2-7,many,CASSQWGGIYEQYF,TGTGCCAGCAGCCAGTGGGGGGGTATATACGAGCAGTACTTC
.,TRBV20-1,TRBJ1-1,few,CSARWGTAGTEAFF,TGCAGTGCTAGATGGGGGACGGCGGGGACTGAAGCTTTCTTT
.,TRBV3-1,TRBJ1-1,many,CASRRGVPDTEAFF,TGTGCCAGCAGAAGAGGGGTCCCGGACACTGAAGCTTTCTTT
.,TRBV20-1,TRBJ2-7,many,CSASPGLRAYEQYF,TGCAGTGCTAGCCCGGGACTTCGCGCCTACGAGCAGTACTTC
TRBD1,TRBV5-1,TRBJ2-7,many,CASSPTGTVYEQYF,TGCGCCAGCAGCCCCACCGGGACAGTCTACGAGCAGTACTTC
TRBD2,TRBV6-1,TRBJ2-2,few,CASSRTSRNTGELFF,TGTGCCAGCAGCAGGACTAGTCGAAATACCGGGGAGCTGTTTTTT